These T cell receptor beta chains were read from a single sample in a study of T cells in Graves' hyperthyroidism and ophthalmopathy. TCRdb fed the multiplex PCR reads into MiXCR, producing one record per CDR3 protein. The sample carries hundreds of thousands of distinct CDR3 sequences, 12% to 15% recorded once. Sequencing was done on a sample of blood. The receptor source for this set is a woman between 18 and 29 years old with Graves' hyperthyroidism. The CDR3 runs from the conserved cysteine through the conserved F or W. Fields, in order: J gene, clone size, V gene, D gene, CDR3 protein, CDR3 DNA. A D gene is named only where the DNA matches it firmly. Clone sizes are given selectively: once, few, many, or a class where the clone is expanded.

TRBJ1-5,few,TRBV28,TRBD1,CASSHHGQGRNQPQHF,TGTGCCAGCAGCCACCACGGACAGGGTCGCAATCAGCCCCAGCATTTT
TRBJ2-1,few,TRBV4-3,-,CASSQRMAYNEQFF,TGCGCCAGCAGCCAAAGGATGGCTTACAATGAGCAGTTCTTC
TRBJ2-5,many,TRBV2,TRBD2,CASSSGIQETQYF,TGTGCCAGCAGTAGCGGGATCCAAGAGACCCAGTACTTC
TRBJ2-5,many,TRBV12-3/TRBV12-4,TRBD1,CASSFRGRETQYF,TGTGCCAGCAGTTTTAGGGGGCGAGAGACCCAGTACTTC
TRBJ1-5,many,TRBV28,-,CASATGIHRQPQHF,TGTGCCAGCGCGACTGGGATCCACCGTCAGCCCCAGCATTTT
TRBJ2-7,many,TRBV11-1,TRBD2,CASSFGLAGRGREQYF,TGTGCCAGCAGCTTCGGACTAGCGGGAAGGGGGCGGGAGCAGTACTTC
TRBJ2-7,few,TRBV30,-,CAWSVSAAYEQYF,TGTGCCTGGAGTGTGTCGGCGGCCTACGAGCAGTACTTC
TRBJ2-1,few,TRBV6-2/TRBV6-3,-,CASSYLLAEQFF,TGTGCCAGCAGTTACTTATTGGCTGAGCAGTTCTTC
TRBJ2-1,many,TRBV5-1,-,CASSLRDTLSEQFF,TGCGCCAGCAGCCTACGGGACACCCTCTCAGAGCAGTTCTTC
TRBJ1-3,-,TRBV2,TRBD1,CASRPDRGPRTTIYF,TGTGCCAGCAGGCCGGACAGGGGACCAAGGACCACCATATATTTT
TRBJ1-5,many,TRBV6-2/TRBV6-3,-,CASSYSPLSNQPQHF,TGTGCCAGCAGTTACTCCCCCTTGAGCAATCAGCCCCAGCATTTT
TRBJ1-2,many,TRBV6-5,TRBD1,CASRYRGRVDGYTF,TGTGCCAGCAGGTACAGGGGAAGAGTGGATGGCTACACCTTC
TRBJ1-4,-,TRBV3-1,-,CASSPGGLGNRNEKLFF,TGTGCCAGCAGCCCTGGAGGTTTGGGCAACCGTAATGAAAAACTGTTTTTT
TRBJ1-2,-,TRBV6-6,-,CASSYLDGRGYGYTF,TGTGCCAGCAGTTACTTGGACGGTCGAGGCTATGGCTACACCTTC
TRBJ2-1,-,TRBV11-1,TRBD2,CASSLEWASGPEYNEQFF,TGTGCCAGCAGCTTAGAGTGGGCTAGCGGGCCGGAATACAATGAGCAGTTCTTC
TRBJ2-1,many,TRBV11-1,-,CASSLGTAGEFF,TGTGCCAGCAGCCTCGGGACCGCTGGGGAGTTCTTC
TRBJ2-5,-,TRBV3-1,-,CASSQIAGAANF,TGTGCCAGCAGCCAAATAGCAGGGGCCGCGAACTTC
TRBJ2-3,-,TRBV4-1,TRBD1,CASSLETGFRGTDTQYF,TGCGCCAGCAGCCTTGAGACAGGGTTCAGGGGGACAGATACGCAGTATTTT
TRBJ1-1,many,TRBV2,-,CASSVEGSNTEAFF,TGTGCCAGCAGTGTAGAGGGATCGAACACTGAAGCTTTCTTT
TRBJ1-2,few,TRBV6-2/TRBV6-3,-,CASSYSSGGYTF,TGTGCCAGCAGTTATTCCAGTGGGGGCTACACCTTC
TRBJ2-3,-,TRBV30,-,CACASLLGTDTQYF,TGTGCCTGCGCATCTTTATTGGGGACAGATACGCAGTATTTT
TRBJ2-3,few,TRBV29-1,-,CSAMGAGTDTQYF,TGCAGCGCCATGGGGGCAGGCACAGATACGCAGTATTTT
TRBJ1-6,few,TRBV14,-,CASSLLSLRNSPLHF,TGTGCCAGCAGCCTCTTATCCCTGCGGAATTCACCCCTCCACTTT
TRBJ2-2,-,TRBV20-1,-,CSARDQVVAGELFF,TGCAGTGCTAGAGATCAGGTTGTCGCCGGGGAGCTGTTTTTT
TRBJ2-3,many,TRBV28,-,CASTQSTDTQYF,TGTGCCAGCACCCAGAGCACAGATACGCAGTATTTT
TRBJ1-5,many,TRBV18,-,CASSPSSGQPQHF,TGTGCCAGCTCACCATCGTCAGGGCAGCCCCAGCATTTT
TRBJ2-7,many,TRBV11-3,-,CASSLDARGVYEQYF,TGTGCCAGCAGCTTAGATGCCAGGGGGGTCTACGAGCAGTACTTC
TRBJ2-3,few,TRBV24-1,TRBD2,CATSDPGRASTQYF,TGTGCCACCAGTGACCCCGGGAGGGCCAGTACGCAGTATTTT
TRBJ1-1,few,TRBV7-3,-,CASSSRGSEAFF,TGTGCCAGCAGCTCGAGGGGCTCTGAAGCTTTCTTT
TRBJ2-2,few,TRBV4-3,-,CASSPSPYLNTGELFF,TGCGCCAGCAGCCCTTCGCCTTACTTGAACACCGGGGAGCTGTTTTTT
TRBJ2-3,many,TRBV20-1,-,CSGGERADTQYF,TGCAGTGGGGGTGAGCGGGCAGATACGCAGTATTTT
TRBJ2-2,many,TRBV2,TRBD2,CASSGGLPMNTGELFF,TGTGCCAGCAGTGGGGGACTACCCATGAACACCGGGGAGCTGTTTTTT
TRBJ2-7,few,TRBV10-3,TRBD1,CAISELTGVYEQYF,TGTGCCATCAGTGAGTTGACAGGGGTCTACGAGCAGTACTTC
TRBJ1-1,few,TRBV19,-,CASSIIAEDGTEAFF,TGTGCCAGTAGTATAATCGCGGAGGATGGCACTGAAGCTTTCTTT
TRBJ2-7,many,TRBV6-2/TRBV6-3,TRBD1,CASRLDRVYEQYF,TGTGCCAGCAGGCTAGACAGGGTCTACGAGCAGTACTTC
TRBJ2-7,few,TRBV7-8,TRBD2,CASSFYSGSSSSYEQYF,TGTGCCAGCAGCTTCTATAGCGGGAGTTCCTCCTCCTACGAGCAGTACTTC
TRBJ2-5,many,TRBV20-1,-,CSARQLAGETQYF,TGCAGTGCTCGCCAACTAGCAGGGGAGACCCAGTACTTC
TRBJ1-2,-,TRBV6-1,-,CASRGQNYGYTF,TGTGCCAGCAGAGGACAAAACTATGGCTACACCTTC
TRBJ1-2,-,TRBV5-1,-,CASSTGIGNYTF,TGCGCCAGCAGCACGGGGATCGGTAACTACACCTTC
TRBJ2-5,many,TRBV30,TRBD1,CAWSREGAETQYF,TGTGCCTGGTCGCGCGAGGGGGCTGAGACCCAGTACTTC